This T cell receptor beta chain was captured in a study of cytomegalovirus exposure and HLA in healthy donors. Note on this clone: The antigen is not known. Relative to the germline gene, one junction end is altered; a read error may explain this.

The PCR made use of 60 Vbeta and 13 Jbeta primers. In the authors' workflow: An analysis that came later counted 77 million or so unique TCR beta chains, approximately 12 million shared. Produced via immunoSEQ multiplex PCR; TCRdb's table is partial and in-frame only. Clonal size and the V and J genes are those of that table, whereas D and trimming came from the DNA. The sample shows around 210,000 clones, roughly 77% of them seen only once. The germline gives CDR1 SEHNR, CDR2 FQNEAQ (reference sequence). CDR3 length: 16 amino acids. General study findings and limits: Across donors, presence/absence analyses took sequencing depth to be roughly uniform. In a later analysis, specific HLA alleles were associated with some 16,000 TCR beta sequences at a 0.05 false discovery rate.

The chain joins TRBV7-9 to TRBJ1-2, with unresolved D. The receptor comes from a male donor in good health and CMV-seropositive. The specimen sequenced was PBMCs. CDR3 sequence: CSSSLEGIARNYGYTF. The CDR3 coding sequence is TGTTCCAGCAGCTTAGAAGGTATAGCCCGTAACTATGGCTACACCTTC.